These 19 T cell receptor beta chains were sequenced from one sample in a study of vaccination effects on CD4 cells after COVID-19. Sequencing used immunoSEQ multiplex PCR; TCRdb keeps in-frame clones, though not all of them. Found here are around 79,000 clones, 78% of them singletons; the top ten hold roughly a tenth. For these receptors, no antigen is known. ViraFEST assay sequencing came after antigen-specific CD4+ T cells were expanded with viral peptide pools. When ten to eleven days of culture had elapsed, CD4+ T cells were isolated. Nucleocapsid antibodies were negative in the vaccine recipients, who had never had SARS-CoV-2 infection. Sequences were derived from CD4+ T cells from PBMCs cultured with SARS-CoV-2 spike peptides, sampled before COVID-19 vaccination. Source of these receptors: a human donor who received a COVID-19 vaccine.

This chain connects TRBV6-5 to TRBJ2-1, with 8 nucleotides matching TRBD2. The CDR3 has 15 amino acids. Germline V gives CDR1 MNHEY, CDR2 SVGAGI. V was pared by 6 bases and J by 0 bases, with 4 bases of the junction left unmatched. The chain's CDR3 is CASRLAGSSYNEQFF. The CDR3 DNA reads TGTGCCAGCAGATTAGCGGGGAGCTCCTACAATGAGCAGTTCTTC.

The sample holds one count of this clone. The DNA of the CDR3 is TGTGCCAGTAGTATAGGGGAAGGACATAGCAATCAGCCCCAGCATTTT. Its protein product is CASSIGEGHSNQPQHF. The rearrangement links TRBV19 to TRBJ1-5; D perhaps matches TRBD1 (5 bases). This CDR3 is 16 amino acids long. Trimming stripped 1 base from V and 0 bases from J, with 10 bases between. Germline CDR1 LNHDA, CDR2 SQIVND (reference sequence).

This clone came up once. The rearrangement links TRBV10-3 to TRBJ1-3; 8 bases match TRBD1. The CDR3 covers 17 residues. CDR1 is ENHRY, CDR2 SYGVKD, per germline. With 5 bases clipped from V and 0 bases from J, the junction kept 9 bases outside the gene matches. CDR3: CAISPTGVGSSGNTIYF. In DNA, the CDR3 is TGTGCCATCAGTCCGACAGGGGTAGGAAGCTCTGGAAACACCATATATTTT.

The CDR3 DNA follows: TGTGCCACCAGTGACTCACAGGGGGCGGGAGAGACCCAGTACTTC. This codes for CATSDSQGAGETQYF. V usage is TRBV24-1 and J usage is TRBJ2-5; 9 bases match TRBD1. This CDR3 has 15 residues. Germline V gives CDR1 KGHDR, CDR2 SFDVKD. The J segment lost 4 bases and the V segment lost 4 bases, leaving 6 bases of the junction unmatched.

The chain links TRBV6-1 to TRBJ1-6; D unclear. Trimming removed 2 bases at V and 11 bases at J, with 13 bases between. The CDR3 consists of 14 residues. Per the germline V gene, CDR1 is MNHNS and CDR2 is SASEGT. The CDR3 is CASSERWTGTPLHF. The CDR3 DNA follows: TGTGCCAGCAGTGAACGCTGGACCGGGACACCCCTCCACTTT.

The gene calls are TRBV20-1 and TRBJ2-5; D gene uncertain. Trimming pared 5 bases from V and 1 base from J, leaving 2 bases between. CDR3 length: 10 residues. Germline CDR1 and CDR2: DFQATT and SNEGSKA (reference sequence). DNA of the CDR3: TGCAGTGCTCTCCAAGAGACCCAGTACTTC. This encodes CSALQETQYF.

The V gene is TRBV28, the J gene TRBJ1-3; tentatively, D is TRBD1 (6 bases). This CDR3 has 15 amino acids. Germline CDR1 MDHEN, CDR2 SYDVKM. The V end was cut by 2 bases, the J end by 0 bases, with 8 bases between. CDR3 amino acids: CASSLTGSSGNTIYF. The CDR3 DNA reads as TGTGCCAGCAGTTTAACAGGGAGCTCTGGAAACACCATATATTTT.

This chain joins TRBV5-1 and TRBJ2-1, with 8 nucleotides matching TRBD1. Germline lookup yields CDR1 SGHRS and CDR2 YFSETQ. Germline trimming cut 0 bases from V and 7 bases from J; bases unmatched to any gene: 3. This CDR3 contains 14 residues. This CDR3 is CASSLERTGNEQFF. The CDR3 DNA follows: TGCGCCAGCAGCTTGGAGAGGACAGGGAATGAGCAGTTCTTC.

The chain combines TRBV10-2 with TRBJ2-3, with 14 bases identical to TRBD2. Germline trimming cut 3 bases from V and 7 bases from J; bases unmatched to any gene: 3. The CDR3 covers 15 residues. Germline loops: CDR1 WSHSY, CDR2 SAAADI. The CDR3, as DNA: TGCGCCAGCAGTGAAGGACTAGCGGGGGGATATACGCAGTATTTT. Protein: CASSEGLAGGYTQYF.

V is TRBV5-1 and J is TRBJ1-1; TRBD1 matches at 8 bases. V gave up 1 base and J gave up 1 base; unmatched junction bases: 0. CDR1 and CDR2 from the germline V gene are SGHRS and YFSETQ. The CDR3 loop spans 14 amino acids. DNA for the CDR3: TGCGCCAGCAGCTTGACAGGGGGGAACACTGAAGCTTTCTTT. It is translated as CASSLTGGNTEAFF.

This clone occurred once. The chain is built from TRBV30 and TRBJ1-2, with D perhaps TRBD1 (5 bases). CDR3 length: 15 residues. With 3 bases removed from V and 5 bases from J, the gap between germline ends came to 19 bases. Germline CDR1 is GTSNPN and CDR2 is SVGIG (reference sequence). In DNA, the CDR3 is TGTGCCTGGAGCCCGAGACAGACCCACTATTATGGCTACACCTTC. Encoded protein: CAWSPRQTHYYGYTF.

The J gene is TRBJ2-2, the V gene TRBV6-5, with D perhaps matching TRBD1 (7 bases). In germline, CDR1 is MNHEY, CDR2 SVGAGI. The V end lost 6 bases, the J end lost 0 bases, and 11 bases lay between the germline ends. CDR3 length equals 15 residues. As DNA, the CDR3 is TGTGCCAGCAGGCGGGACAGCTCGAACACCGGGGAGCTGTTTTTT. It translates to CASRRDSSNTGELFF.

This chain uses TRBV5-1 with TRBJ1-1; unclear D gene. Germline-derived CDR1 and CDR2 are SGHRS and YFSETQ. There are 13 residues in the CDR3. V gave up 1 base and J gave up 2 bases, with 6 bases separating them. The CDR3 reads CASSLIDNTEAFF. The CDR3 coding sequence is TGCGCCAGCAGCTTGATCGACAACACTGAAGCTTTCTTT.

The chain carries TRBV7-9 and TRBJ1-6; D is ambiguous. The length of the CDR3 is 13 residues. Deletions cut 1 base from V and 7 bases from J, with 5 bases between. Germline lookup yields CDR1 SEHNR and CDR2 FQNEAQ (reference sequence). The CDR3 DNA reads as TGTGCCAGCAGCTTAGTGGGGAATTCACCCCTCCACTTT. Translation: CASSLVGNSPLHF.

The chain employs TRBV5-8 and TRBJ1-5; 7 bases are a match to TRBD1. The CDR3 is 13 residues long. Germline CDR1 and CDR2: SGHTS and YDEGEE. V was pared by 5 bases and J by 7 bases, with 6 bases of the junction left unmatched. The CDR3 DNA sequence: TGTGCCAGCAGGTGGACGGGACAGCAGCCCCAGCATTTT. This encodes CASRWTGQQPQHF.

The CDR3 loop reads CASSSPPGTQPGMMNTEAFF. In DNA, the CDR3 is TGCGCCAGCAGCTCCCCGCCGGGAACTCAACCGGGGATGATGAACACTGAAGCTTTCTTT. The rearrangement uses TRBV5-1 and TRBJ1-1; D not certain. V lost 3 bases and J lost 0, with 27 bases in between. Germline V gene sequence: CDR1 SGHRS, CDR2 YFSETQ. This CDR3 region has 20 residues.

The chain is built from TRBV6-2 or TRBV6-3 and TRBJ1-2; D gene ambiguous. From germline, CDR1 is MNHEY and CDR2 SVGEGT. This CDR3 is built from 13 residues. With 4 bases removed from V and 0 bases from J, the gap between germline ends came to 6 bases. The CDR3 bases are TGTGCCAGCAGTTCCTCCACTAACTATGGCTACACCTTC. Translation gives CASSSSTNYGYTF.

The chain carries TRBV28 and TRBJ1-6; TRBD1 matches at 7 bases. Losses at the gene ends were 10 bases for V and 9 bases for J; bases not matched to a gene: 15. There are 15 residues in the CDR3. CDR1 and CDR2 (germline): MDHEN, SYDVKM. DNA for the CDR3: TGTGCCACCAGGGGGACGGGGCAGAAGGGTTCACCCCTCCACTTT. Translating gives CATRGTGQKGSPLHF.

This sequence joins TRBV28 and TRBJ2-1; D is perhaps TRBD1 (6 bases). From germline, CDR1 is MDHEN and CDR2 SYDVKM. The germline V and J ends were trimmed by 7 bases and 5 bases, with 12 bases remaining between them. This CDR3 has 13 residues. The CDR3 DNA reads TGTGCCAGCAATCTGAGGGGGAACAATGAGCAGTTCTTC. Protein: CASNLRGNNEQFF.